Each of the 25 T cell receptor beta chains below was sequenced from the same sample in a study of T cell repertoires in cytomegalovirus infection. TCRdb re-derived calls from the reads in MiXCR, one entry per CDR3 protein. The sample comprises 570,000 or so distinct CDR3 sequences, about 39% of which are singletons, and 48% rests with the top ten. These receptors lack a known antigen. This material consisted of cultured PBMCs, taken from culture after CMV antigen stimulation. The receptors derive from a human donor in good health (CMV status not recorded). Some clones in this sample may be carry-over from other donors' samples.

This clonotype appeared a few times. The chain links TRBV7-9 to TRBJ1-5; a possible D gene is TRBD1 (6 bases). The CDR3 extends over 13 amino acids. Germline CDR1 and CDR2: SEHNR and FQNEAQ (reference sequence). Trimming took 5 bases from V and 5 from J, leaving 10 bases between them. CDR3 protein: CASSGRQDQPQHF. CDR3 bases: TGTGCCAGCAGCGGCAGACAGGATCAGCCCCAGCATTTT.

The J gene is TRBJ2-1, the V gene TRBV7-8; TRBD2 matches at 9 bases. J was trimmed by 5 bases and V by 1 base; bases with no gene match: 3. Germline CDR1 reads SGHVS; CDR2 reads FQNEAQ. The CDR3 is 15 amino acids. CDR3 amino acids: CASSLVAGAHNEQFF. The CDR3 nucleotides are TGTGCCAGCAGCTTAGTAGCGGGGGCCCACAATGAGCAGTTCTTC.

The V gene is TRBV18, the J gene TRBJ1-2; the D gene is possibly TRBD1 (6 bases). With 4 bases removed from V and 6 bases from J, the gap between germline ends came to 15 bases. There are 14 residues in the CDR3. Germline assignment: CDR1 KGHSH and CDR2 LQKENI. In DNA form, the CDR3 reads TGTGCCAGCTCACGACCAGGACAGCCCGATGGCTACACCTTC. Translating it yields CASSRPGQPDGYTF.

This clonotype was counted only a few times. CDR3 bases: TGTGCCAGCAGCTACGGCAGGAGTCTTAATGAAAAACTGTTTTTT. Protein: CASSYGRSLNEKLFF. V gene TRBV11-2 combines with J gene TRBJ1-4, with unresolved D. CDR3 length: 15 residues. Germline values: CDR1 SGHAT, CDR2 FQNNGV. V lost 4 bases and J lost 4, with 13 bases in between. Together with reference TRBV11-2 and TRBJ1-4, the CDR3 gives the full variable domain: EAGVAQSPRYKIIEKRQSVAFWCNPISGHATLYWYQQILGQGPKLLIQFQNNGVVDDSQLPKDRFSAERLKGVDSTLKIQPAKLEDSAVYLCASSYGRSLNEKLFFGSGTQLSVL.

The chain recombines TRBV20-1 with TRBJ1-3; TRBD1 agrees at 8 bases. With 6 bases clipped from V and 0 bases from J, the junction kept 7 bases outside the gene matches. The V gene's germline CDR1 is DFQATT and CDR2 SNEGSKA (reference sequence). CDR3 size: 15 residues. Here the CDR3 reads CSAQGAQHSGNTIYF. Written as DNA, the CDR3 is TGCAGTGCCCAGGGGGCCCAACACTCTGGAAACACCATATATTTT.

CDR3 coding DNA: TGTGCCAGTGGGACAGGGGCCCCCCTCCCGTCGTTCTTC. Protein product: CASGTGAPLPSFF. V and J are TRBV7-2 and TRBJ2-1; TRBD1 matches at 10 bases. The length of the CDR3 is 13 residues. The germline gives CDR1 SGHTA, CDR2 FQGNSA. V dropped 9 bases and J dropped 15; count of bases not matched to a gene: 14. The full variable domain, its missing parts supplied by reference TRBV7-2 and TRBJ2-1, is GAGVSQSPSNKVTEKGKDVELRCDPISGHTALYWYRQSLGQGLEFLIYFQGNSAPDKSGLPSDRFSAERTGGSVSTLTIQRTQQEDSAVYLCASGTGAPLPSFFGPGTRLTVL.

V and J are TRBV12-3 or TRBV12-4 and TRBJ1-5; a possible D gene is TRBD1 (5 bases). V gave up 1 base and J gave up 1 base, with 11 bases separating them. This CDR3 region has 16 residues. The CDR3 DNA sequence: TGTGCCAGCAGTTTAGTCAGGGCGGCGAGCAATCAGCCCCAGCATTTT. Encoded protein: CASSLVRAASNQPQHF.

The genes are TRBV7-2 and TRBJ2-7; D call uncertain. The V gene lost 1 base and the J gene lost 5 bases, with 9 bases spanning the gap. The CDR3 totals 13 residues. Germline lookup yields CDR1 SGHTA and CDR2 FQGNSA. The CDR3 nucleotides read TGTGCCAGCAGCTTAGGGTGGGTCGACGAGCAGTACTTC. The encoded protein is CASSLGWVDEQYF.

This clonotype was found once. This chain links TRBV15 with TRBJ2-7, with 8 bases identical to TRBD2. V gave up 4 bases and J gave up 4 bases; unmatched junction bases: 12. Germline CDR1 reads LNHNV; CDR2 reads YYDKDF (reference sequence). This CDR3 has 16 amino acids. CDR3 coding DNA: TGTGCCACCAGCAAGTTAGTGGGGACTAGAAGGTACGAGCAGTACTTC. Translation gives CATSKLVGTRRYEQYF. Variable domain in full (rest from reference TRBV15 and TRBJ2-7): DAMVIQNPRYQVTQFGKPVTLSCSQTLNHNVMYWYQQKSSQAPKLLFHYYDKDFNNEADTPDNFQSRRPNTSFCFLDIRSPGLGDTAMYLCATSKLVGTRRYEQYFGPGTRLTVT.

The CDR3 here is CASSYGAEKNIQYF. DNA for the CDR3: TGTGCCAGCAGTTACGGGGCGGAAAAAAACATTCAGTACTTC. This chain connects TRBV6-2 or TRBV6-3 to TRBJ2-4, with D maybe TRBD1 (5 bases). Deletions cut 2 bases from V and 4 bases from J, with 9 bases between. Per the germline V gene, CDR1 is MNHEY and CDR2 is SVGEGT. The CDR3 extends over 14 amino acids.

Ten or more counts support this clonotype. For the CDR3, the DNA is TGTGCCAGCAGCCGAATCCAGGGGGCGGTACTAGAGCAGTACTTC. This codes for CASSRIQGAVLEQYF. The V call is TRBV28, the J call TRBJ2-7; 8 bases agree with TRBD1. Germline trimming cut 6 bases from V and 7 bases from J; bases unmatched to any gene: 14. The CDR3 spans 15 residues. The germline V gene has CDR1 MDHEN and CDR2 SYDVKM. Full variable domain (remainder filled in from reference TRBV28 and TRBJ2-7): DVKVTQSSRYLVKRTGEKVFLECVQDMDHENMFWYRQDPGLGLRLIYFSYDVKMKEKGDIPEGYSVSREKKERFSLILESASTNQTSMYLCASSRIQGAVLEQYFGPGTRLTVT.

This clonotype showed up many times. The rearrangement joins TRBV7-2 to TRBJ2-2, with D uncertain. The V end lost 5 bases, the J end lost 3 bases, and 10 bases lay between the germline ends. Germline-derived CDR1 and CDR2 are SGHTA and FQGNSA. This CDR3 region has 14 residues. This chain's CDR3 is CASSPPYYTGELFF. In DNA form, the CDR3 reads TGTGCCAGCAGCCCCCCTTACTACACCGGGGAGCTGTTTTTT.

The sample holds a few counts of this clonotype. The chain combines TRBV12-3 or TRBV12-4 with TRBJ1-5; D perhaps matches TRBD1 (6 bases). The V and J ends lost 2 bases and 6 bases respectively, with 11 bases between them. CDR3 size: 14 residues. CDR3 DNA: TGTGCCAGCAGTTTAAGGGACACTTCTCAGCCCCAGCATTTT. Residues: CASSLRDTSQPQHF.

The chain is built from TRBV12-5 and TRBJ2-1; 9 bases fit TRBD1. The CDR3 covers 15 residues. CDR1 and CDR2 (germline): LGHNT, FRNRAP. V lost 6 bases, J lost 2 bases, and 5 bases stayed unmatched. The CDR3 protein is CASGLGQGTYNEQFF. In nucleotides, the CDR3 is TGTGCTAGTGGCCTGGGACAGGGAACCTACAATGAGCAGTTCTTC. The entire variable domain, with the rest obtained from reference TRBV12-5 and TRBJ2-1, is as follows: DARVTQTPRHKVTEMGQEVTMRCQPILGHNTVFWYRQTMMQGLELLAYFRNRAPLDDSGMPKDRFSAEMPDATLATLKIQPSEPRDSAVYFCASGLGQGTYNEQFFGPGTRLTVL.

The chain has TRBV2 and TRBJ1-2, with D possibly being TRBD1 (5 bases). The CDR3 sequence is 15 residues long. Germline CDR1 SNHLY, CDR2 FYNNEI. Trimming left V 4 bases short and J 2 bases short, with 14 bases between. The CDR3 bases are TGTGCCAGCAGTGTCGAGGGGAGTGGAAACTATGGCTACACCTTC. It translates to CASSVEGSGNYGYTF.

This clonotype appeared once. The chain combines TRBV6-1 with TRBJ2-7; no reliable D call. The V gene lost 5 bases and the J gene lost 4 bases, with 12 bases spanning the gap. The CDR3 is made up of 13 amino acids. The germline V gene encodes CDR1 MNHNS and CDR2 SASEGT. The CDR3 is CASSREYMYEQYF. CDR3 bases: TGTGCCAGCAGTAGAGAGTATATGTACGAGCAGTACTTC.

This clonotype occurred once. V gene TRBV20-1 combines with J gene TRBJ1-2; 9 bases are shared with TRBD1. Germline loops: CDR1 DFQATT, CDR2 SNEGSKA (reference sequence). The J segment lost 1 base and the V segment lost 7 bases, leaving 1 base of the junction unmatched. The CDR3 totals 12 residues. CDR3 nucleotides: TGCAGTGGGACAGGGGATAACTATGGCTACACCTTC. As protein: CSGTGDNYGYTF.

The rearrangement joins TRBV7-6 to TRBJ2-5; no reliable D call. Trimming removed 5 bases at V and 5 bases at J, with 9 bases between. CDR1 and CDR2 (germline): SGHVS, FNYEAQ. The CDR3 consists of 12 residues. The CDR3, as DNA: TGTGCCAGCAGCCCCGGCCTGGAGACCCAGTACTTC. Protein product: CASSPGLETQYF.

The chain employs TRBV12-3 or TRBV12-4 and TRBJ1-2; 7 bases agree with TRBD1. This CDR3 has 14 residues. After removal of 5 bases from V and 4 bases from J, the junction contained 7 bases not matched to a gene. The CDR3 DNA reads TGTGCCAGCAGTCCCCAGGGGGGACTCTATGGCTACACCTTC. It yields the protein CASSPQGGLYGYTF.

The chain uses TRBV11-2 and TRBJ2-2, with 9 bases fitting TRBD2. The length of the CDR3 is 15 residues. The J segment lost 5 bases and the V segment lost 1 base, leaving 2 bases of the junction unmatched. Germline loops: CDR1 SGHAT, CDR2 FQNNGV. CDR3 bases: TGTGCCAGCAGCTTAGTTAGCGGGAGAACCGGGGAGCTGTTTTTT. This translates into CASSLVSGRTGELFF. Looking up the rest from reference TRBV11-2 and TRBJ2-2 gives the full variable domain: EAGVAQSPRYKIIEKRQSVAFWCNPISGHATLYWYQQILGQGPKLLIQFQNNGVVDDSQLPKDRFSAERLKGVDSTLKIQPAKLEDSAVYLCASSLVSGRTGELFFGEGSRLTVL.

The chain links TRBV11-2 to TRBJ1-6, with TRBD1 as a possible D gene (5 bases). V lost 6 bases, J lost 9 bases, and 21 bases lay in between. Germline loops: CDR1 SGHAT, CDR2 FQNNGV. CDR3 length equals 16 residues. DNA for the CDR3: TGTGCCAGCAGGGAATTGCGCCCGGGGCTGGCTTCACCCCTCCACTTT. It yields the protein CASRELRPGLASPLHF.

The CDR3 coding sequence is TGTGCCAGTAGACCACAGATTTATAGCAATCAGCCCCAGCATTTT. Amino acids: CASRPQIYSNQPQHF. This chain connects TRBV19 to TRBJ1-5, with D unresolved. Trimming shortened V by 6 bases and J by 0 bases, and 12 bases separated the two germline ends. The CDR3 covers 15 residues. Germline V gene sequence: CDR1 LNHDA, CDR2 SQIVND (reference sequence).

A single count supports this clonotype. The chain recombines TRBV19 with TRBJ1-1; D not resolved. There are 14 residues in the CDR3. In germline, CDR1 is LNHDA, CDR2 SQIVND (reference sequence). V lost 4 bases to trimming and J lost 0 bases, with 9 bases between them. This CDR3 is CASSSVTVNTEAFF. The CDR3, as DNA: TGTGCCAGTAGTAGCGTGACCGTGAACACTGAAGCTTTCTTT.

The chain couples TRBV27 to TRBJ2-4; 8 positions agree with TRBD2. The CDR3 loop spans 17 amino acids. The germline gives CDR1 MNHEY, CDR2 SMNVEV (reference sequence). With 2 bases clipped from V and 1 base from J, the junction kept 7 bases outside the gene matches. This CDR3 is CASSLMAGGHAKNIQYF. The CDR3 region has the DNA TGTGCCAGCAGTTTAATGGCGGGAGGCCACGCCAAAAACATTCAGTACTTC.

This clonotype appeared a single time. DNA of the CDR3: TGTGCCAGCAGGAGAGAGGGACTAGCGGGAAGCACAGATACGCAGTATTTT. Amino acids: CASRREGLAGSTDTQYF. The chain recombines TRBV4-2 with TRBJ2-3; 13 bases are a match to TRBD2. This CDR3 region has 17 residues. V dropped 6 bases and J dropped 0; count of bases not matched to a gene: 6. Germline lookup yields CDR1 LGHNA and CDR2 YNFKEQ.